The 8 T cell receptor beta chains presented below share a single source sample, sequenced in a study of blood T cells in healthy people across ages. Together with a sample-barcoded 5' primer, a J-beta primer mix was included in a second PCR lasting roughly 7 to 11 cycles. TCRdb re-called the 5' RACE reads through MiXCR, storing one row per CDR3 protein. Here the sample spans hundreds of thousands of distinct CDR3 sequences, approximately 53% being singletons. The specimen sequenced was blood. These receptors all come from a man aged 35-49 years in good health.

The chain couples TRBV10-3 to TRBJ2-3, with D tentatively TRBD2 (10 bases). V was pared by 6 bases and J by 3 bases, with 28 bases between. From germline, CDR1 is ENHRY and CDR2 SYGVKD. The CDR3 extends over 19 amino acids. CDR3 residues: CAIREGTGQLAGKTDTQYF. CDR3 DNA: TGTGCCATCAGAGAGGGGACAGGGCAACTAGCGGGGAAAACAGATACGCAGTATTTT.

The chain has TRBV7-8 and TRBJ2-5; 9 nucleotides match TRBD2. The J call is in doubt because the DNA end fits TRBJ2-7 better. Germline-derived CDR1 and CDR2 are SGHVS and FQNEAQ. This CDR3 is 14 amino acids long. CDR3 in DNA: TGTGCCAGCAGCTTAAGGCTAGCGGGGAACGAGCAGTACTTC. Translated: CASSLRLAGNEQYF.

The gene calls are TRBV7-9 and TRBJ2-6, with D uncertain. Trimming left V 1 base short and J 2 bases short, with 9 bases between. Germline V gives CDR1 SEHNR, CDR2 FQNEAQ (reference sequence). The CDR3 contains 16 residues. The CDR3 DNA reads TGTGCCAGCAGCTTAGGGGGAATCGCTGGGGCCAACGTCCTGACTTTC. Protein product: CASSLGGIAGANVLTF.

This clonotype was seen many times. CDR3 bases: TGTGCCAGCAGACCCCCGACAGGGAAGGACACCTACGAGCAGTACTTC. The encoded protein is CASRPPTGKDTYEQYF. The chain has TRBV6-2 or TRBV6-3 and TRBJ2-7, with 7 bases aligning to TRBD1. Germline CDR1 reads MNHEY; CDR2 reads SVGEGT. V lost 6 bases and J lost 2; bases outside the gene matches: 13. This CDR3 region has 16 residues.

This clonotype was counted a few times. The chain uses TRBV11-2 and TRBJ2-1, with 7 bases aligning to TRBD1. The ends lost 5 bases at V and 0 bases at J; junction bases unmatched: 13. CDR3 length: 18 amino acids. From germline, CDR1 is SGHAT and CDR2 FQNNGV. This CDR3 reads CASSPPQGTVISYNEQFF. The CDR3 coding sequence is TGTGCCAGCAGCCCTCCGCAGGGGACAGTAATCTCCTACAATGAGCAGTTCTTC.

The rearrangement joins TRBV11-2 to TRBJ2-7; tentative D call: TRBD2 (6 bases). Trimming stripped 1 base from V and 2 bases from J, with 9 bases between. Germline-derived CDR1 and CDR2 are SGHAT and FQNNGV. The CDR3 is 14 residues long. The CDR3 sequence: CASSLGDLTYEQYF. For the CDR3, the DNA is TGTGCCAGCAGCTTAGGGGACTTAACCTACGAGCAGTACTTC.

The rearrangement links TRBV7-8 to TRBJ2-4; D is possibly TRBD1 (6 bases). The J call is in doubt because the DNA end fits TRBJ2-7 better. Germline V CDR1 and CDR2: SGHVS, FQNEAQ. This CDR3 spans 12 amino acids. The CDR3 region has the DNA TGTGCCAGCAGCCTCCGGACAGACGAGCAGTACTTC. Translation gives CASSLRTDEQYF.

This clonotype was seen just once. V is TRBV7-2 and J is TRBJ2-2; TRBD1 matches 8 bases. V trimming: 3 bases; J trimming: 5 bases; junction bases outside the gene matches: 5. The germline CDR1 and CDR2 sequences are SGHTA and FQGNSA. The CDR3 extends over 15 amino acids. The CDR3 DNA follows: TGTGCCAGCAGCTTGATGCAGGGGGCGACCGGGGAGCTGTTTTTT. This translates into CASSLMQGATGELFF.